Listed here are 13 T cell receptor beta chains from one sample, sequenced in a study of CD8 T cells in cerebrospinal fluid in Alzheimer's disease. TCRdb reprocessed the 10x single-cell sequencing reads; each CDR3 protein has one entry and no DNA is given. The sample includes 1,000 or so distinct CDR3 sequences. The sequenced material came from cerebrospinal fluid. Receptor source: a human donor with Alzheimer's disease.

This clonotype is medium-sized by frequency. V and J are TRBV6-1 and TRBJ1-1; TCRdb returns TRBD1, unconfirmable since there is no DNA. The CDR3 is made up of 14 amino acids. The germline V gene has CDR1 MNHNS and CDR2 SASEGT. Here the CDR3 reads CASSEEGPGTEAFF.

The chain employs TRBV6-1 and TRBJ1-5. The CDR3 has 15 amino acids. Germline lookup yields CDR1 MNHNS and CDR2 SASEGT. The CDR3: CASSEAPAVNQPQHF.

According to its frequency, this clonotype is medium-sized. This CDR3 is CASSPQGPKSSYNEQFF. The gene calls are TRBV28 and TRBJ2-1; TCRdb calls TRBD1, which cannot be checked without DNA. Germline V CDR1 and CDR2: MDHEN, SYDVKM. This CDR3 has 17 amino acids.

This clonotype registers large (0.1 to 1%) by frequency. The J gene is TRBJ2-7, the V gene TRBV6-2 or TRBV6-3. Per germline, CDR1 MNHEY and CDR2 SVGEGT. This CDR3 spans 13 amino acids. The chain's CDR3 is CASSYDSSYEQYF.

This clonotype is called medium-sized based on its frequency. The V gene is TRBV19, the J gene TRBJ2-7. CDR3 length: 15 amino acids. The germline V gene encodes CDR1 LNHDA and CDR2 SQIVND (reference sequence). CDR3 protein: CASSPSTGSSAEQYF.

Considering frequency, this clonotype is large. The V gene is TRBV4-2, the J gene TRBJ1-6; TCRdb proposes TRBD1, but this gene call is untestable without DNA. Germline V CDR1 and CDR2: LGHNA, YNFKEQ. The CDR3 has 17 amino acids. The CDR3 reads CASSQVNRGSYNSPLHF.

Measured by frequency, this clonotype is medium-sized (0.01 to 0.1%). This CDR3 is CASSPPQGSSYNEQFF. The rearrangement joins TRBV12-3 or TRBV12-4 to TRBJ2-1. This CDR3 comprises 16 residues.

This clonotype is classed as large (0.1 to 1%) by frequency. This chain joins TRBV7-9 and TRBJ1-1. The germline V gene has CDR1 SEHNR and CDR2 FQNEAQ (reference sequence). The CDR3 is 15 residues long. The CDR3 sequence is CASSGWDGPNTEAFF. Full variable domain (rest looked up from reference TRBV7-9 and TRBJ1-1): DTGVSQNPRHKITKRGQNVTFRCDPISEHNRLYWYRQTLGQGPEFLTYFQNEAQLEKSRLLSDRFSAERPKGSFSTLEIQRTEQGDSAMYLCASSGWDGPNTEAFFGQGTRLTVV.

Its frequency marks this clonotype as large. The CDR3 here is CATSDSRSAVGDRETQYF. The rearrangement uses TRBV24-1 and TRBJ2-5. Germline CDR1 and CDR2: KGHDR and SFDVKD. The CDR3 loop spans 18 amino acids.

This clonotype ranks as medium-sized in terms of frequency. CDR3 protein: CASSVGGGAGSEQYF. The chain is built from TRBV6-1 and TRBJ2-7; there is no DNA to check the TCRdb D call of TRBD1. The length of the CDR3 is 15 residues. The V gene's germline CDR1 is MNHNS and CDR2 SASEGT.

This clonotype is deemed medium-sized by its frequency. The V call is TRBV6-6, the J call TRBJ2-3. Germline V gene lookup returns CDR1 MNHNY and CDR2 SVGAGI (reference sequence). This CDR3 contains 13 residues. CDR3 region: CASSYSTQNTQYF.

Frequency places this clonotype as medium-sized (0.01 to 0.1%). The V call is TRBV27, the J call TRBJ2-2; TCRdb gives TRBD2 as the D gene, but with no DNA this cannot be confirmed. The V gene's germline CDR1 is MNHEY and CDR2 SMNVEV (reference sequence). CDR3 length: 15 amino acids. The CDR3 protein is CASSFELAGPGELFF.

This clonotype is medium-sized by frequency. The chain uses TRBV28 and TRBJ1-1. This CDR3 region has 14 residues. CDR1 and CDR2 (germline): MDHEN, SYDVKM. This CDR3 reads CASSSGPLNTEAFF.